What follows are 18 T cell receptor beta chains derived from one specimen sequenced in a study of cytomegalovirus exposure and HLA in healthy donors. Primers: 60 Vbeta forward and 13 Jbeta reverse. Method: immunoSEQ multiplex PCR; TCRdb's copy keeps in-frame clones and lacks some. The sample data list more than 45,000 clones. Input material: PBMCs. The source is a male donor in good health and CMV-seronegative.

The genes are TRBV5-6 and TRBJ2-5; TRBD1 matches 8 bases. This CDR3 is built from 16 residues. The germline V gene encodes CDR1 SGHDT and CDR2 YYEEEE. J lost 5 bases, V lost 4 bases, and 13 bases had no gene match. CDR3 in amino acids: CASSRRGQGLWETQYF. As DNA, the CDR3 is TGTGCCAGCAGCAGAAGAGGACAGGGATTGTGGGAGACCCAGTACTTC.

Concerning this clone: One junction end disagrees with the germline gene, perhaps due to a read error. The chain links TRBV6-1 to TRBJ2-3; 12 positions agree with TRBD2. The CDR3 is 19 residues long. CDR1 MNHNS and CDR2 SASEGT come from the germline V gene. The CDR3 region is CASSERASGRVVNTDKQYF. CDR3 in DNA: TGTGCCAGCAGTGAAAGGGCTAGCGGGAGGGTCGTTAACACAGATAAGCAGTATTTT.

The chain carries TRBV30 and TRBJ2-7; TRBD1 matches 12 bases. Germline values: CDR1 GTSNPN, CDR2 SVGIG (reference sequence). This CDR3 has 14 amino acids. Trimming cost V 2 bases and J 5 bases; bases outside gene matches: 4. CDR3 residues: CAWSTGQGAHEQYF. CDR3 in DNA: TGTGCCTGGAGTACGGGACAGGGGGCCCACGAGCAGTACTTC. The entire variable domain, with the rest obtained from reference TRBV30 and TRBJ2-7, is as follows: SQTIHQWPATLVQPVGSPLSLECTVEGTSNPNLYWYRQAAGRGLQLLFYSVGIGQISSEVPQNLSASRPQDRQFILSSKKLLLSDSGFYLCAWSTGQGAHEQYFGPGTRLTVT.

The rearrangement joins TRBV18 to TRBJ2-3; a possible D gene is TRBD1 (6 bases). The CDR3 covers 13 residues. CDR1 and CDR2 from the germline V gene are KGHSH and LQKENI. Trimming left V 5 bases short and J 0 bases short, with 6 bases between. The CDR3 DNA reads as TGTGCCAGCTCAAGGGGGAGCACAGATACGCAGTATTTT. Its protein product is CASSRGSTDTQYF.

The chain couples TRBV6-5 to TRBJ1-1; 8 bases are a match to TRBD1. This CDR3 has 16 amino acids. Germline CDR1 MNHEY, CDR2 SVGAGI. Trimming cost V 2 bases and J 2 bases; bases outside gene matches: 7. The CDR3 DNA is TGTGCCAGCAGTTACGGGTTGGACAGGGTTAACACTGAAGCTTTCTTT. Encoded protein: CASSYGLDRVNTEAFF.

The rearrangement uses TRBV15 and TRBJ2-3; D perhaps matches TRBD1 (6 bases). The CDR3 runs to 15 residues. Germline V gene sequence: CDR1 LNHNV, CDR2 YYDKDF (reference sequence). Trimming removed 0 bases at V and 1 base at J, with 8 bases between. CDR3 protein: CATSREQGGTDTQYF. Here the CDR3 DNA reads TGTGCCACCAGCAGAGAACAGGGTGGCACAGATACGCAGTATTTT.

The chain carries TRBV25-1 and TRBJ2-7; perhaps TRBD1 as D (5 bases). The length of the CDR3 is 13 residues. The germline V and J ends were trimmed by 4 bases and 2 bases, with 9 bases remaining between them. The germline V gene encodes CDR1 MGHDK and CDR2 SYGVNS. CDR3 nucleotides: TGTGCCAGCAGTGGAGCAGGGACCTACGAGCAGTACTTC. Its protein product is CASSGAGTYEQYF.

The gene calls are TRBV5-5 and TRBJ1-2; 9 nucleotides align to TRBD1. This CDR3 is built from 15 residues. The germline CDR1 and CDR2 sequences are SGHKS and YYEKEE (reference sequence). Losses at the gene ends were 5 bases for V and 3 bases for J; bases not matched to a gene: 8. As DNA, the CDR3 is TGTGCCAGCAGTTCCACAGGGGGCCCCTACTATGGCTACACCTTC. It translates to CASSSTGGPYYGYTF.

This chain connects TRBV28 to TRBJ2-6, with TRBD1 as a possible D gene (9 bases). CDR3 length: 17 amino acids. Looked up from germline, CDR1 is MDHEN and CDR2 is SYDVKM. The V end lost 4 bases, the J end lost 4 bases, and 17 bases lay between the germline ends. The CDR3: CASSSGGTGSGANVLTF. As DNA, the CDR3 is TGTGCCAGCAGTTCGGGAGGGACAGGGTCGGGGGCCAACGTCCTGACTTTC.

This rearrangement joins TRBV10-3 to TRBJ2-5, with D maybe TRBD2 (7 bases). The V gene lost 7 bases and the J gene lost 5 bases, with 20 bases spanning the gap. This CDR3 has 15 amino acids. The V gene's germline CDR1 is ENHRY and CDR2 SYGVKD. CDR3 in amino acids: CAITPHGGAQETQYF. The DNA of the CDR3 is TGTGCCATCACCCCCCATGGGGGGGCCCAGGAGACCCAGTACTTC.

Worth noting for this clone: Germline is not matched at one junction end, which may reflect a read error. CDR3 sequence reads: CASSLALTSGQENQYF. The CDR3 DNA sequence: TGTGCCAGCAGCTTGGCCCTAACATCCGGACAAGAGAACCAGTACTTC. The chain joins TRBV5-4 to TRBJ2-5; the D gene is possibly TRBD1 (5 bases). The CDR3 runs 16 residues. The germline V gene has CDR1 SGHNT and CDR2 YYREEE (reference sequence).

A word on this clone: At one end, the junction sequence differs from germline, possibly due to a read error. The chain recombines TRBV6-1 with TRBJ2-5; D is perhaps TRBD2 (6 bases). Germline values: CDR1 MNHNS, CDR2 SASEGT. CDR3 length: 13 amino acids. Here the CDR3 reads CALALGGTENQYF. The CDR3 nucleotides read TGTGCCCTAGCACTTGGGGGGACGGAGAACCAGTACTTC.

The chain couples TRBV30 to TRBJ1-5, with TRBD1 identical over 9 bases. Per the germline V gene, CDR1 is GTSNPN and CDR2 is SVGIG (reference sequence). V lost 3 bases and J lost 10; bases outside the gene matches: 13. The CDR3 is made up of 15 amino acids. CDR3: CAWSLSGTGSEPQHF. The CDR3 nucleotides are TGTGCCTGGAGCCTCTCCGGGACAGGGAGCGAACCCCAGCATTTT.

The chain uses TRBV5-1 and TRBJ2-7; TRBD1 is a possible D gene (5 bases). Germline V gives CDR1 SGHRS, CDR2 YFSETQ. V lost 0 bases, J lost 5 bases, and 12 bases lay in between. The CDR3 covers 14 residues. CDR3 coding DNA: TGCGCCAGCAGCTTGGCCGCAGGGTTCGACGAGCAGTACTTC. Protein product: CASSLAAGFDEQYF. Complete variable domain (other parts from reference TRBV5-1 and TRBJ2-7): KAGVTQTPRYLIKTRGQQVTLSCSPISGHRSVSWYQQTPGQGLQFLFEYFSETQRNKGNFPGRFSGRQFSNSRSEMNVSTLELGDSALYLCASSLAAGFDEQYFGPGTRLTVT.

This sequence joins TRBV7-9 and TRBJ1-1; a possible D gene is TRBD1 (5 bases). V was trimmed by 3 bases and J by 0 bases, leaving 11 bases between them. The CDR3 has 15 amino acids. Germline V gene sequence: CDR1 SEHNR, CDR2 FQNEAQ (reference sequence). The CDR3 sequence is CASSFMGHLNTEAFF. In DNA, the CDR3 is TGTGCCAGCAGCTTTATGGGGCACCTGAACACTGAAGCTTTCTTT.

The chain carries TRBV6-5 and TRBJ1-5; D uncertain. The length of the CDR3 is 14 residues. The germline V gene encodes CDR1 MNHEY and CDR2 SVGAGI. V lost 6 bases, J lost 0 bases, and 9 bases lay in between. The CDR3 DNA is TGTGCCAGCAGCTCCAGATATAGCAATCAGCCCCAGCATTTT. Protein: CASSSRYSNQPQHF.

The chain recombines TRBV7-8 with TRBJ2-7, with a possible D match to TRBD2 (6 bases). Germline CDR1 is SGHVS and CDR2 is FQNEAQ. Between the trimmed V and J ends, which lost 7 bases and 2 bases, there was a span of 21 bases. The CDR3 is made up of 16 amino acids. The chain's CDR3 is CASIPSWGLSAYEQYF. CDR3 sequence (DNA): TGTGCCAGCATTCCAAGTTGGGGACTCAGCGCCTACGAGCAGTACTTC.

The chain has TRBV28 and TRBJ2-1; possible D gene TRBD2, 5 bases. The V end was cut by 6 bases, the J end by 4 bases, with 7 bases between. The CDR3 contains 12 residues. The V gene's germline CDR1 is MDHEN and CDR2 SYDVKM. The CDR3 nucleotides read TGTGCCAGCAGCACTAGGTACAATGAGCAGTTCTTC. Translated, it gives CASSTRYNEQFF.